This T cell receptor (beta chain) was recorded in a study of OX40 agonist ivuxolimab in advanced cancers. The overall study: Patients' therapy was ivuxolimab, an antibody that acts as an agonist of OX40 (CD134).

Sequenced by immunoSEQ multiplex PCR; TCRdb stores in-frame clones only, minus some. The sample holds some 80,000 clones, roughly 90% seen once. V dropped 0 bases and J dropped 4 bases, with 13 bases sitting between them. CDR1 and CDR2 from the germline V gene are MNHNY and SVGAGI (reference sequence). The CDR3 covers 15 residues. Study outcomes and limitations: Dose levels from 0.1 to 3.0 mg/kg saw CD4+ and CD8+ blood T cells expand clonally by week 6. Determination of antigen specificity was not performed for the expanded peripheral T cells.

As regards this clone: What it recognizes is unknown.

Source: CD4+ or CD8+ T cells sorted from blood, taken in a trial of the OX40 agonist ivuxolimab. This rearrangement joins TRBV6-6 to TRBJ2-7; TRBD1 is a possible D gene (6 bases). This TCR was sampled from an adult with an advanced solid tumor such as melanoma, head and neck, liver or kidney cancer. The CDR3, as DNA: TGTGCCAGCAGTTACTCCACAGGGTTAGGGTACGAGCAGTACTTC. As protein: CASSYSTGLGYEQYF.